This TCR beta chain stems from a study of OX40 agonist ivuxolimab in advanced cancers. Background for the entire study: The costimulatory receptor OX40 (CD134) was targeted by ivuxolimab, a fully human IgG2 agonistic monoclonal antibody. Of the roughly 50 dose-escalation patients, hepatocellular carcinoma was present in roughly 19, melanoma in roughly 15, renal cell carcinoma in 9 and head and neck cancer in 9. Intravenous ivuxolimab was administered to patients every 2 weeks at six dose levels: 0.01, 0.1, 0.3, 1.5, 3 and 10 mg/kg. Patients were allowed to have had prior anti-PD-1, anti-PD-L1 or anti-CTLA-4 therapy, and around two fifths of the dose-escalation patients had been treated with checkpoint inhibitors. Partial responses occurred in three dose-escalation patients: two with cutaneous melanoma and one with hepatocellular carcinoma. The paper covers the monotherapy dose-escalation part of the phase I ivuxolimab trial, which included N of about 56 patients. Peripheral TCRbeta sequencing aimed to test whether ivuxolimab altered TCR sequence diversity and caused clonal T-cell expansion. The dose-escalation cohort was 80% to 90% male with a mean age of approximately 60 years, ranging from about 23 to 85.

Note on this clone: It lacks a known antigen. No base quality values were provided; no much bigger clone lies one nucleotide off.

Based on the germline V gene, the CDR1 and CDR2 sequences are KGHSH and LQKENI. V is shortened by 4 bases, J by 2 bases, and the region joining them spans 8 bases. Reading from cysteine to phenylalanine, the CDR3 counts 13 amino acids. Only the CDR3 DNA stays, 39 bases, in frame from base 1. For sequencing of the TCRbeta CDR3 region, genomic DNA was extracted from the sorted cells. The immunoSEQ Assay was used for sequencing of TCRbeta CDR3 regions. Drawn from immuneACCESS, this table holds only the in-frame rearrangements with V and J called that TCRdb kept. Clones are partly lost; checked studies trace under half to an unresolved V gene and leave the rest unexplained. This sample holds about 83,000 clones; about 85% were observed only once. The ten largest clones add up to roughly 0.7% of the sample. The trial excluded patients who had a history of autoimmune disease or were on systemic immunosuppression. Peripheral blood for TCR sequencing was drawn from every dose cohort at baseline, at cycle 4 day 1 and at cycle 7 day 1. Samples came from an open-label, multicenter, first-in-human phase I dose-escalation trial of ivuxolimab. Adults with locally advanced or metastatic head and neck squamous cell, hepatocellular, melanoma or renal cell carcinoma were enrolled in the trial. Before TCR sequencing, CD4+ T cells and CD8+ T cells from peripheral blood were sorted into separate populations.

What the authors observed across the whole study: On average, CD8+ T cells showed more expanded clones than CD4+ T cells after ivuxolimab. The antigen specificity of the peripheral T cells that underwent clonal expansion was not determined. Low levels of normalized T-cell clonal expansion were also seen in some patients who did not respond. Clonal expansion of both CD4+ and CD8+ blood T cells was observed from baseline to week 6 at doses 0.1 to 3.0 mg/kg. Partial responders in the 0.1-3.0 mg/kg groups had among the lowest normalized peripheral clonal expansion, especially among CD8+ T cells.

This receptor was taken from an adult with an advanced solid tumor such as melanoma, head and neck, liver or kidney cancer. The sample consisted of CD4+ or CD8+ T cells sorted from blood, taken in a trial of the OX40 agonist ivuxolimab. The V gene is TRBV18 and the J gene is TRBJ1-1; the D gene is unclear. The nucleotide sequence reads as follows: TGTGCCAGCTCACAAGACGTCAACACTGAAGCTTTCTTT. Its protein reads: CASSQDVNTEAFF.